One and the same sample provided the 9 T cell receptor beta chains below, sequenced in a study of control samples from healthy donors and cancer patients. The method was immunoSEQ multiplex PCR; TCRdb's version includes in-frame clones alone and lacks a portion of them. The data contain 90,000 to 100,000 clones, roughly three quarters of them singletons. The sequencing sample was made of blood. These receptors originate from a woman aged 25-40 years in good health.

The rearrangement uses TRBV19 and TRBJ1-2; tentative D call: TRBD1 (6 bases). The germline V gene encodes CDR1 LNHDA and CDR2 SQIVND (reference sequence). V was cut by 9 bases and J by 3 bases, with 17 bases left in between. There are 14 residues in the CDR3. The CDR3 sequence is CASQTGPSDYGYTF. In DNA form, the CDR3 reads TGTGCCAGCCAAACAGGGCCGAGCGACTATGGCTACACCTTC.

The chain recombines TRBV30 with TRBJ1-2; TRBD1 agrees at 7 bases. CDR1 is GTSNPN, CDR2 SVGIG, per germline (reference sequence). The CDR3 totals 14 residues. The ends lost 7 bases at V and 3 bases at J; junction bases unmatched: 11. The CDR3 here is CASSTGSRDYGYTF. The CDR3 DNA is TGTGCCTCTTCGACAGGGAGTCGAGACTATGGCTACACCTTC.

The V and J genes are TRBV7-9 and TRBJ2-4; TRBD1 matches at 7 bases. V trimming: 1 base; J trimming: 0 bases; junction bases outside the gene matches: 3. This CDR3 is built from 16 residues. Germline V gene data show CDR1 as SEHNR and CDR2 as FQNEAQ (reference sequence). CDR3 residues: CASSLVGQLAKNIQYF. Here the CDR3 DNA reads TGTGCCAGCAGCTTAGTGGGACAGCTAGCCAAAAACATTCAGTACTTC.

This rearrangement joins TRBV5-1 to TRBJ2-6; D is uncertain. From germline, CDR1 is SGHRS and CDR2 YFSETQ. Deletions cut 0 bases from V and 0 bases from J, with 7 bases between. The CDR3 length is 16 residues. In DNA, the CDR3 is TGCGCCAGCAGCTTGGCCTCGACCTCTGGGGCCAACGTCCTGACTTTC. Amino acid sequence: CASSLASTSGANVLTF.

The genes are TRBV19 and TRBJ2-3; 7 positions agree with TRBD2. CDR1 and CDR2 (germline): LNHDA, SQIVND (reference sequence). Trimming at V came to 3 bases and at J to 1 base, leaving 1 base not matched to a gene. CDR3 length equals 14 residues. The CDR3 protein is CASSIRGGTDTQYF. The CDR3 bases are TGTGCCAGTAGTATCCGGGGGGGCACAGATACGCAGTATTTT.

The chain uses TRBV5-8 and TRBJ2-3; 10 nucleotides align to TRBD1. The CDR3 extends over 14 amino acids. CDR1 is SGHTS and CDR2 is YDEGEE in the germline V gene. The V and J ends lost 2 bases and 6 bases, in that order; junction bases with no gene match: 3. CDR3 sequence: CASSFGQGGDTQYF. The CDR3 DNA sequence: TGTGCCAGCAGCTTTGGACAGGGGGGCGATACGCAGTATTTT.

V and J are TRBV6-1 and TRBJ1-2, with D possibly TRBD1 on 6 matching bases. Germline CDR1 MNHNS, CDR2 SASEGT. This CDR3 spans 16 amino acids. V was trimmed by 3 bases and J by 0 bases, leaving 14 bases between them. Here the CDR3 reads CASSEWTVGANYGYTF. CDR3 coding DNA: TGTGCCAGCAGTGAGTGGACAGTGGGAGCTAACTATGGCTACACCTTC.

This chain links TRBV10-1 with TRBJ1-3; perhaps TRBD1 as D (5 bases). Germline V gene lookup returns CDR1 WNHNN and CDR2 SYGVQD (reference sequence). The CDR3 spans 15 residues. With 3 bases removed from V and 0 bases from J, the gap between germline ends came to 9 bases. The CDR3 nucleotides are TGCGCCAGCAGTGACGGGGGAACCTCTGGAAACACCATATATTTT. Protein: CASSDGGTSGNTIYF.

CDR3 nucleotide sequence: TGTGCCAGCAGTTACCAGGGGGCTAATGAAAAACTGTTTTTT. Its protein is CASSYQGANEKLFF. V gene TRBV6-5 combines with J gene TRBJ1-4; 7 positions match TRBD1. There are 14 residues in the CDR3. Germline loops: CDR1 MNHEY, CDR2 SVGAGI. J gave up 3 bases and V 2 bases, and 0 bases lay outside the gene matches.